This T cell receptor beta chain was sequenced in a study of cytomegalovirus exposure and HLA in healthy donors. Vbeta (60) and Jbeta (13) primers were used in the PCR. Sequencing used immunoSEQ multiplex PCR; TCRdb keeps in-frame clones, though not all of them. Of under 200,000 clones listed, 75% to 90% are singletons. Whole-study results and caveats: Further analysis was carried out later, and it showed several of the most significant clusters appearing linked to common viral pathogens. Cytomegalovirus-associated status was assigned to some 160 TCR beta chains. One variant, a missense change in DCLRE1C, was linked in a later analysis to TCR beta V- and J-gene trimming.

For this clone: Its cognate antigen is unknown.

The receptor was derived from a man younger than 35 in good health and CMV-seropositive. The sequenced sample consisted of PBMCs.

DNA of the CDR3: TGCGCCAGCAGCCAGCCGGGACTAGCAGTCGATGAGCAGTTCTTC. Translated, it gives CASSQPGLAVDEQFF. The gene calls are TRBV4-1 and TRBJ2-1; 9 nucleotides align to TRBD2. Germline V gives CDR1 MGHRA, CDR2 YSYEKL. The CDR3 sequence is 15 residues long. V dropped 3 bases and J dropped 8; count of bases not matched to a gene: 8.